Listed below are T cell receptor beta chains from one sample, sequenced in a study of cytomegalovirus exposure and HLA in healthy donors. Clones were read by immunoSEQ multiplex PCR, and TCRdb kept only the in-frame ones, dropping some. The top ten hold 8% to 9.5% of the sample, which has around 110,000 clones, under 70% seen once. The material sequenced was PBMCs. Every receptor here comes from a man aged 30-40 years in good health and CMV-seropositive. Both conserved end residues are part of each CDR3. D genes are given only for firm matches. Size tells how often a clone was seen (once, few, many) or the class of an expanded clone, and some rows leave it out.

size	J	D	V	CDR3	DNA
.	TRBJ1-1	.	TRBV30	CAWTSGGVTEAFF	TGTGCCTGGACCTCGGGAGGGGTCACTGAAGCTTTCTTT
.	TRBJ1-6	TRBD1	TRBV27	CASSHRGPPLHF	TGTGCCAGCAGCCACAGGGGTCCACCCCTCCACTTT
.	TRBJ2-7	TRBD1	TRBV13	CASSLGLGGSFEQYF	TGTGCCAGCAGCTTAGGCCTAGGGGGCTCTTTTGAGCAGTACTTC
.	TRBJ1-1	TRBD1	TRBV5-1	CASSLGLTGLGTEAFF	TGCGCCAGCAGCTTGGGACTGACAGGGCTGGGGACTGAAGCTTTCTTT
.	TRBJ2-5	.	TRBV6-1	CASSDLGRVQETQYF	TGTGCCAGCAGTGATTTGGGCAGGGTACAAGAGACCCAGTACTTC
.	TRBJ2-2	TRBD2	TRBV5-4	CASSSLLAGPGELFF	TGTGCCAGCAGCTCTCTTCTAGCGGGGCCCGGGGAGCTGTTTTTT
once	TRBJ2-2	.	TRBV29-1	CSVPSGTGELFF	TGCAGCGTACCCTCCGGGACCGGGGAGCTGTTTTTT
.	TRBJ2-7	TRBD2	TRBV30	CAWRSGGSYEQYF	TGTGCCTGGAGAAGCGGGGGATCCTACGAGCAGTACTTC
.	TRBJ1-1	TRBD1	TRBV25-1	CASSSPGTGEAFF	TGTGCCAGCAGTTCCCCGGGGACAGGGGAAGCTTTCTTT
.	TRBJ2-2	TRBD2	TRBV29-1	CSVEGVAGTAGELFF	TGCAGCGTTGAGGGGGTAGCGGGAACGGCCGGGGAGCTGTTTTTT
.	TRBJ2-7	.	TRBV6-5	CASSWRGRSYEQYF	TGTGCCAGCAGTTGGCGGGGCAGGTCCTACGAGCAGTACTTC
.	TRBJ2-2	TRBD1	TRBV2	CASSRDSPKGAGELFF	TGTGCCAGCAGCAGGGACAGTCCAAAGGGGGCCGGGGAGCTGTTTTTT
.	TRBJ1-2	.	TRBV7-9	CASSFVEVPNYGYTF	TGTGCCAGCAGCTTTGTAGAAGTACCTAACTATGGCTACACCTTC
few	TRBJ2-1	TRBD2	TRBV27	CASSFVAGGPSEQFF	TGTGCCAGCAGTTTCGTAGCGGGAGGGCCAAGTGAGCAGTTCTTC
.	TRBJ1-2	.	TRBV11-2	CASSLGLRMSGGYTF	TGTGCCAGCAGCTTAGGGCTCAGAATGAGCGGTGGCTACACCTTC
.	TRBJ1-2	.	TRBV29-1	CSVSAGELKPTNYGYTF	TGCAGCGTCTCAGCAGGGGAACTAAAACCAACTAACTATGGCTACACCTTC
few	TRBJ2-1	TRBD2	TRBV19	CASRISGGGSYNEQFF	TGTGCCAGTAGAATCTCAGGCGGGGGTTCCTACAATGAGCAGTTCTTC
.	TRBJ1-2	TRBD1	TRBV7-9	CASSLGQGAPYGYTF	TGTGCCAGCAGCTTGGGACAGGGGGCCCCCTATGGCTACACCTTC
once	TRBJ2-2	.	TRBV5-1	CASSLGNTDIATGELFF	TGCGCCAGCAGCTTGGGCAATACGGACATCGCGACCGGGGAGCTGTTTTTT
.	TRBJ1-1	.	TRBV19	CASSNSVRVNTEAFF	TGTGCCAGTAGCAACTCCGTACGGGTGAACACTGAAGCTTTCTTT
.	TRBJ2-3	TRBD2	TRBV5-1	CASSSLAGFSSDTQYF	TGCGCCAGCAGCTCATTAGCGGGATTCTCGTCAGATACGCAGTATTTT
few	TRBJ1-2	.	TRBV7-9	CASSFGHSLNYGYTF	TGTGCCAGCAGCTTCGGACACTCATTGAACTATGGCTACACCTTC
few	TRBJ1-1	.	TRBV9	CASSVGHRHTEAFF	TGTGCCAGCAGCGTGGGACATCGTCACACTGAAGCTTTCTTT
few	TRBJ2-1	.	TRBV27	CASSLGQGILGQFF	TGTGCCAGCAGTTTAGGCCAGGGGATCTTAGGGCAGTTCTTC
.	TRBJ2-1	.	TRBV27	CASSLSPSSYNEQFF	TGTGCCAGCAGTTTGAGCCCTAGCTCCTACAATGAGCAGTTCTTC
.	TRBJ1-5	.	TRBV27	CASSPTRQGLNQPQHF	TGTGCCAGCAGTCCAACTAGGCAAGGGCTTAATCAGCCCCAGCATTTT
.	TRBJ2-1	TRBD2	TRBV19	CASSTGTSGVNEQFF	TGTGCCAGTAGCACCGGGACTAGCGGGGTTAATGAGCAGTTCTTC
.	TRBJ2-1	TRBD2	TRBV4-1	CASSLGLAPNGMGVYNEQFF	TGCGCCAGCAGCCTCGGACTAGCACCCAACGGGATGGGGGTATACAATGAGCAGTTCTTC
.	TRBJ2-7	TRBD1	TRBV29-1	CSVTRTGNNEQYF	TGCAGCGTCACCAGGACAGGGAACAACGAGCAGTACTTC
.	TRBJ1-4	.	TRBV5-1	CASSLDRADFGEKLFF	TGCGCCAGCAGCTTGGACAGGGCGGACTTTGGGGAAAAACTGTTTTTT
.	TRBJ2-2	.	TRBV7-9	CASSDARAAGELFF	TGTGCCAGCAGCGACGCGAGGGCCGCCGGGGAGCTGTTTTTT
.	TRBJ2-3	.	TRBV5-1	CASSLETQGTDTQYF	TGCGCCAGCAGCTTAGAGACACAGGGCACAGATACGCAGTATTTT
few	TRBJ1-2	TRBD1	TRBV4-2	CASSQGAAGTGERGYTF	TGTGCCAGCAGCCAGGGCGCGGCTGGGACAGGGGAACGCGGCTACACCTTC
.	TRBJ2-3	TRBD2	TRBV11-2	CASSLRGGEVDTQYF	TGTGCCAGCAGCCTACGGGGGGGGGAGGTAGATACGCAGTATTTT
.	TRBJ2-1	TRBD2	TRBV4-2	CASSREAGTSNEQFF	TGTGCCAGCAGCCGAGAAGCCGGGACTAGCAATGAGCAGTTCTTC
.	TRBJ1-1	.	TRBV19	CASSPGLGRRDEAFF	TGTGCCAGTAGTCCTGGCCTAGGGCGGAGGGATGAAGCTTTCTTT
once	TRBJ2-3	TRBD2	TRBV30	CACHLGGGRSDTQYF	TGTGCCTGCCACCTTGGCGGCGGGAGGTCAGATACGCAGTATTTT
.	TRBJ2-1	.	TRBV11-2	CASSLAPRYEQFF	TGTGCCAGCAGCTTAGCCCCTCGGTATGAGCAGTTCTTC
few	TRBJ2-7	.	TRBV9	CASSVDPARSYEQYF	TGTGCCAGCAGCGTAGATCCCGCGCGGTCCTACGAGCAGTACTTC
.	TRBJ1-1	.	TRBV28	CASSLGHLRNTEAFF	TGTGCCAGCAGTTTGGGACATCTTAGGAACACTGAAGCTTTCTTT
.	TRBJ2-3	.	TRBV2	CASSEALLGGGPTQYF	TGTGCCAGCAGTGAAGCGCTTTTGGGGGGTGGGCCGACGCAGTATTTT
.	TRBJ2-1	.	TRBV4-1	CASSSNGGTYNEQFF	TGCGCCAGCAGCTCTAACGGGGGAACCTACAATGAGCAGTTCTTC
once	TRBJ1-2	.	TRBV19	CASSYSGYGYTF	TGTGCCAGTAGTTATTCGGGCTATGGCTACACCTTC
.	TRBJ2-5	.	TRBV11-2	CASSLFIQGGGTQYF	TGTGCCAGCAGCTTATTCATTCAGGGCGGCGGGACCCAGTACTTC
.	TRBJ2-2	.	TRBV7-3	CASSPNSLGTGELFF	TGTGCCAGCAGTCCGAATTCACTCGGCACCGGGGAGCTGTTTTTT
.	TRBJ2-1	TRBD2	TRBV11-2	CASRTSGGAHEQFF	TGTGCCAGCAGAACCAGCGGGGGGGCCCATGAGCAGTTCTTC
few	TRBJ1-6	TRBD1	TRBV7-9	CSSSFPLGQQFQALHF	TGTTCCAGCAGCTTTCCCTTGGGACAGCAGTTTCAGGCCCTCCACTTT
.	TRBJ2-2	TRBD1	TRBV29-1	CSVVWAGTGGANTGELFF	TGCAGCGTTGTCTGGGCCGGGACAGGGGGGGCGAACACCGGGGAGCTGTTTTTT
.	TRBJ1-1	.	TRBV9	CASSGGANTEAFF	TGTGCCAGCAGCGGGGGCGCGAACACTGAAGCTTTCTTT
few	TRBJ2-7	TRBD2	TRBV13	CASSSSAGALQYEQYF	TGTGCCAGCAGCTCCTCAGCGGGGGCCCTCCAATACGAGCAGTACTTC
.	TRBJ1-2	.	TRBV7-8	CASSLASYGYTF	TGTGCCAGCAGCTTAGCGTCGTATGGCTACACCTTC
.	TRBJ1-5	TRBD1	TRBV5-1	CASSLEGQGQGAQHF	TGCGCCAGCAGCTTGGAAGGACAGGGGCAGGGGGCCCAGCATTTT
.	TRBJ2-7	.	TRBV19	CASSILYNQAYEQYF	TGTGCCAGTAGTATTCTGTACAACCAGGCCTACGAGCAGTACTTC
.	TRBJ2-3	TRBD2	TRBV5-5	CASSLDPGRGTDTQYF	TGTGCCAGCAGCTTGGATCCAGGGAGGGGCACAGATACGCAGTATTTT
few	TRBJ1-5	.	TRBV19	CASNENRASNQPQHF	TGTGCCAGTAATGAAAACAGGGCTAGCAATCAGCCCCAGCATTTT